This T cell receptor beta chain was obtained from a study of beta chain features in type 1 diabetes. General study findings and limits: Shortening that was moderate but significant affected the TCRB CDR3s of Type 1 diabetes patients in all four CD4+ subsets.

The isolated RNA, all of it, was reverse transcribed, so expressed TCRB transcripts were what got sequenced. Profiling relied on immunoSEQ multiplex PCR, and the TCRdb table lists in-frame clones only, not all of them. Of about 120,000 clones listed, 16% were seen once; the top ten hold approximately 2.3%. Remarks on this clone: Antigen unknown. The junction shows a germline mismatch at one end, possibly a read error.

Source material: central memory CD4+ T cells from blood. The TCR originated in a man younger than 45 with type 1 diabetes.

The DNA of the CDR3 is TGCGCCAGCAACCAAGATCTAAGGGAGGAATACTATGGCTACACCTTC. Translation gives CASNQDLREEYYGYTF. This chain connects TRBV4-3 to TRBJ1-2; D unclear. In germline, CDR1 is LGHNA, CDR2 YSLEER. The CDR3 contains 16 residues.